This TCR beta chain is drawn from a study of OX40 agonist ivuxolimab in advanced cancers. Study-level information: An agonistic human IgG2 monoclonal antibody against OX40 (CD134) was given. Study results and caveats: The study found that CD8+ T cells averaged more expanded clones than CD4+.

As regards this clone: Antigen specificity is unknown.

Measured with immunoSEQ multiplex PCR; TCRdb has only the in-frame clones, and not every one. The top ten hold 2% of the sample, which has around 100,000 clones, approximately 95% seen once. The length of the CDR3 is 13 residues. Germline values: CDR1 MGHRA, CDR2 YSYEKL. V lost 4 bases and J lost 4, with 11 bases in between. The sequencing used CD4+ or CD8+ T cells sorted from blood, collected in a trial of the OX40 agonist ivuxolimab. The TCR was taken from an adult with an advanced solid tumor such as melanoma, head and neck, liver or kidney cancer. The V and J genes are TRBV4-1 and TRBJ2-7; possible D gene TRBD2, 5 bases. The CDR3 sequence: CASSPTTSYEQYF. The CDR3 nucleotides are TGCGCCAGCAGCCCGACTACCTCGTACGAGCAGTACTTC.